This TCR beta chain comes out of a study of massively parallel sequencing of T cell beta chains (dated by TCRdb to the late 2000s). About the study as a whole: The study profiled human TCR beta CDR3 diversity in peripheral blood using 5'-RACE, Illumina short-read sequencing and a dedicated short-read assembly strategy. Results and caveats for the whole study, not just this receptor: Subsampling showed clonotype counts rising linearly with read number, indicating sequencing depth was far from saturation. CDR3 beta lengths ranging from 21 to 81 nucleotides were observed, with a peak at 45 nucleotides. A unique TRBV gene could be assigned to only around 23,000 (about 70%) of the clonotypes. Preferential PCR amplification of some TRBV and TRBJ sequences may have skewed the reported gene usage frequencies. Among 30,000 to 35,000 distinct clonotypes, single-copy clonotypes made up around 59% of clonotypes but only 18.8% of assemblies. Usage of TRBV genes spanned from about 0.0099% for TRBV17 up to 24.6% for TRBV20-1, while TRBJ usage spanned from 1.6% for TRBJ2-6 up to roughly 15% for TRBJ2-1. A single sequence read was the only support for most clonotypes (about 60% of the roughly 35,000), which could in principle inflate the apparent diversity. Because the RNA was pooled from many donors, the results reflect population-average clonotype abundance rather than any individual repertoire.

The listed sequencing device is Illumina Genome Analyzer II. Two rounds of nested PCR with TRBC1/TRBC2-specific primers produced a RACE product of about 520 bp, and the RACE product was then gel-purified. To give RACE a 5' anchor, first-strand cDNA synthesis used a TRBC-specific primer together with a template-switching oligonucleotide. Because the RACE amplicon was too long for direct short-read sequencing, the RACE amplicon was concatemerized by ligation and sheared by sonication. PAGE was used to isolate a size fraction of 100 to 300 bp, and that fraction then underwent shotgun sequencing on the Illumina platform. In separate runs on an Illumina GAII, sequencing yielded 18.8 million 36-nt reads and 21.7 million 50-nt single-end reads. Under the source paper's analysis protocol: Assembly of the pooled 35 million to 45 million reads was performed with iSSAKE using parameters -m 15, -o 2 and -r 0.7. De novo CDR3 beta assemblies were seeded by reads aligning to the ends of Ensembl TRBV gene predictions that carried unmatched junctional bases. Clonotype abundance was estimated as the number of matching assembled contigs, not raw read depth. Among the assembled clonotypes, roughly 2,100 (roughly 6%) contained in-frame stop codons and were discarded, which left around 34,000 productive clonotypes. Of the roughly 280 unique TCR sequences obtained by Sanger sequencing of cloned RACE products, around 70% were also present in the Illumina assembly. Clones were called with MiXCR by TCRdb after fastp trimmed the public reads at Q25, and only in-frame beta chains were retained. Rows are combined by CDR3 protein, so each entry shows the most common genes and DNA. In this record, the V and J calls reflect TCRdb's handling and not the investigators' own analysis. This sample lists about 4,300 distinct CDR3 sequences; less than 50% were detected once. Clones ranked in the top ten supply roughly 3% of the sample.

Between the V and J ends, shortened by 4 bases and 14 bases respectively, the junction contains 15 bases. The CDR3, from cysteine to phenylalanine, totals 13 residues. Only CDR3 DNA remains: 39 bases, in frame from the first base. The germline V gene encodes CDR1 LGHNA and CDR2 YNFKEQ. With regard to this clonotype: The clone's antigen remains unknown. Base quality data are lacking; no much larger clone is found one base away.

All donors in the pool were aged about 18 to 40 years, and the pool included 350 or so males and over 150 females. From approximately 160 liters of pooled peripheral blood, peripheral leukocyte polyA+ RNA was isolated. A commercial mRNA preparation from normal human peripheral blood leukocytes, pooled from around 590 individuals, served as the starting material. This chain joins TRBV4-2 to TRBJ1-6, with a weak D call of TRBD1 (6 bases match). Sequenced material: commercial RNA from peripheral blood pooled from many donors. The sequence was collected from a pool of human donors in good health; the sample was commercial RNA pooled from many donors. CDR3 sequence: CASSPDSRVSLHF. At the DNA level, the sequence is TGTGCCAGCAGCCCGGACAGCCGGGTGTCCCTCCACTTT.